Following are 9 T cell receptor beta chains from one sample sequenced in a study of blood T cells in healthy people across ages. A J-beta primer mix and a sample-barcoded 5' primer were used in a second PCR of about 6 to 12 cycles. TCRdb re-called the 5' RACE reads through MiXCR, storing one row per CDR3 protein. The table lists about 1.4 million distinct CDR3 sequences, roughly 64% of them singletons. Sequencing was done on a sample of blood. These receptors all stem from a man aged 18 to 30 in good health.

V usage is TRBV6-6 and J usage is TRBJ1-4; D remains ambiguous. Trimming stripped 5 bases from V and 5 bases from J, with 15 bases between. Germline CDR1 MNHNY, CDR2 SVGAGI (reference sequence). The CDR3 extends over 15 amino acids. The CDR3 protein is CASSTMAGSNEKLFF. DNA of the CDR3: TGTGCCAGCAGTACGATGGCGGGATCAAATGAAAAACTGTTTTTT.

The chain carries TRBV12-3 or TRBV12-4 and TRBJ2-5; the D call may be TRBD1 or TRBD2 (5 bases each). The J call is in doubt because the DNA end fits TRBJ2-7 better. The CDR3 has 17 amino acids. The CDR3 bases are TGTGCCAGCAGTCCTAGCAGACGGGACGGATCGTCCTACGAGCAGTACTTC. Its protein product is CASSPSRRDGSSYEQYF.

The gene calls are TRBV3-1 and TRBJ2-5, with TRBD2 identical over 10 bases. Germline lookup yields CDR1 LGHDT and CDR2 YNNKEL (reference sequence). V shed 1 base and J 5 bases; nucleotides not matched to a gene: 10. The CDR3 length is 17 residues. The CDR3 loop reads CASSQGGSGGAVETQYF. The CDR3 DNA reads as TGTGCCAGCAGCCAAGGAGGAAGCGGGGGGGCAGTGGAGACCCAGTACTTC.

The chain recombines TRBV5-1 with TRBJ2-1; perhaps TRBD2 as D (6 bases). The V gene's germline CDR1 is SGHRS and CDR2 YFSETQ. Deletions cut 4 bases from V and 7 bases from J, with 18 bases between. The CDR3 has 15 residues. The CDR3 spells CASSRDLGGWNEQFF. The CDR3 nucleotides read TGCGCCAGCAGCAGGGACCTTGGAGGGTGGAATGAGCAGTTCTTC.

This clonotype came up a few times. This rearrangement joins TRBV5-5 to TRBJ2-1, with D perhaps being TRBD1 or TRBD2 (5 bases each). Per the germline V gene, CDR1 is SGHKS and CDR2 is YYEKEE (reference sequence). With 3 bases removed from V and 1 base from J, the gap between germline ends came to 8 bases. The CDR3 has 14 amino acids. CDR3 nucleotides: TGTGCCAGCAGCTGGGACCGTTCCTACAATGAGCAGTTCTTC. Its translation is CASSWDRSYNEQFF.

The rearrangement joins TRBV12-3 or TRBV12-4 to TRBJ2-1, with 7 nucleotides matching TRBD1. This CDR3 spans 17 amino acids. Trimming cost V 2 bases and J 1 base; bases outside gene matches: 8. Here the CDR3 DNA reads TGTGCCAGCAGTTTACTTATAGGGGGCATTTCCTACAATGAGCAGTTCTTC. Amino acid sequence: CASSLLIGGISYNEQFF.

This clonotype was recorded a few times. The V call is TRBV29-1, the J call TRBJ1-2, with D hard to call. This CDR3 comprises 13 residues. The germline V and J ends were trimmed by 3 bases and 2 bases, with 10 bases remaining between them. Per germline, CDR1 SQVTM and CDR2 ANQGSEA. CDR3 loop: CSVEFQDNYGYTF. In nucleotides, the CDR3 is TGCAGCGTTGAGTTCCAGGACAACTATGGCTACACCTTC.

This chain links TRBV6-1 with TRBJ1-4; D is undetermined. V lost 6 bases and J 0 bases, leaving 11 bases between the germline ends. Germline V gene lookup returns CDR1 MNHNS and CDR2 SASEGT. The CDR3 contains 15 residues. The chain's CDR3 is CASREPATTNEKLFF. The CDR3 bases are TGTGCCAGCAGGGAACCGGCAACAACTAATGAAAAACTGTTTTTT.

This rearrangement joins TRBV12-3 or TRBV12-4 to TRBJ1-2; 7 nucleotides agree with TRBD1. Losses at the gene ends were 5 bases for V and 8 bases for J; bases not matched to a gene: 11. The CDR3 totals 14 residues. CDR3 sequence: CASSPGEGAQGYTF. CDR3 bases: TGTGCCAGCAGTCCGGGGGAGGGGGCGCAAGGCTACACCTTC.